This entry describes one T cell receptor beta chain. Its binding antigen is unknown. Base qualities are not at hand, and no much larger clone is one base apart. The CDR3 contains 11 residues, cysteine and phenylalanine counted. This entry keeps only the CDR3 DNA: 33 bases, framed from base 1. V is cut by 11 bases and J by 1 base, and the space between the germline ends is 8 bases. In the germline V gene, CDR1 corresponds to MDHEN and CDR2 to SYDVKM. The sample is drawn from a study of shared clonotypes between healthy human individuals (dated by TCRdb to 2018 to 2021). Concerning the study at large: The cohort comprised a couple of women and a few men aged 18 to 49 years. Per donor, three plates each were used for CD4 naive and CD4 memory, two for CD8 naive, and one for CD8 memory. To estimate repertoire size and how much clonotype sharing occurs between individuals, the study deeply sequenced the blood TCR repertoires of about five healthy adults. To increase sequencing depth and limit assay-specific biases, TCR repertoire library preparation and sequencing were carried out by different laboratories using diverse techniques. Leukapheresis yielded between about 0.9 and 9 billion PBMCs per donor. What the work shows at the level of the full study, not this receptor alone: Incomplete sequencing was indicated by rarefaction of sorted-subset datasets, despite the large sequencing depth. Larger estimated clonotype richness was generally found for naive subsets than for memory subsets. Sampling was restricted to blood, and TCR repertoires in tissue are likely to differ from TCR repertoires in blood. Clonotypes shared by all four sorted-subset donors showed higher generation probabilities than non-shared clonotypes. Sharing across a handful of donors was observed for approximately 4.6% of naive CD4, 3% to 4% of naive CD8, 2% to 2.5% of memory CD4, and around 0.4% of memory CD8 clonotypes. The small number of donors limited the genetic and exposure-history diversity represented. Based on pairwise subsampling, the degree of clonotype sharing among donors was expected to be affected by sequencing depth.

Healthy HIV-negative adults with no recently reported acute infections or vaccinations were included as donors. All donors were Caucasian adults living in Nashville, Tennessee, USA. CD4+ T cells were enriched through magnetic negative selection, after which naive cells were positively selected on CD45RA and the remaining negative fraction served as the memory subset. Blood was collected by leukapheresis, and PBMCs were isolated by Ficoll-Histopaque density gradient centrifugation and then cryopreserved in liquid nitrogen vapor phase. Analytical flow cytometry was used to check the purity and quantity of each magnetically sorted T cell population. Genomic DNA was isolated from each sorted fraction and quantified by UV absorbance on a Nanodrop 2000c. Using the deep immunoSEQ assay, TCR CDR3 regions were amplified from genomic DNA by multiplex PCR. Genomic DNA extracted from each cell subset was distributed evenly over all wells of several immunoSEQ 96-well plates, and each plate served as one replicate. For sorted subsets, 150 to 250 ng of genomic DNA, equivalent to 25,000 to 35,000 T cell genomes, went into each replicate PCR. Purified libraries were quantified with a Qubit 3.0 fluorometer, sized on a Bioanalyzer 2100, and re-quantified with the KAPA Library Quantification kit. Every immunoSEQ 96-well plate was sequenced on a separate single-read 150-cycle Illumina NextSeq 550 flow cell. The published analysis was carried out like this. The immunoSEQ output contained only junctional sequences without quality scores, so filtering could not match that applied to full-length reads. To assign V/J genes and CDR3, sequences were annotated against IMGT germline references using PyIR, a Python wrapper for IgBLAST v1.9. Reads were filtered out if the reads had weak V/J assignments (E-value above 1e-6), no CDR3, stop codons, out-of-frame junctions, or ambiguous translated residues. A V3J clonotype was defined by an identical inferred V gene, J gene, and CDR3 amino acid sequence. Percentage overlap between repertoires was calculated by dividing the number of shared unique clonotypes by the size of the smaller repertoire. Richness of each repertoire was evaluated using RTK rarefaction, the Chao1 estimator, and Recon v2.1 estimates of unobserved clonotypes. OLGA was used to compute generation probabilities for all TCRbeta clonotypes that the gDNA method yielded from a few donors. TCRdb provides this immuneACCESS table in a form limited to in-frame rearrangements. Some clones are lacking; in checked studies, under half of them reflect an unresolved V gene, and why the rest are absent is not known. V and J calls and clone size follow that table, whereas D and trimming were derived from the DNA. Recorded for this sample are about 2.4 million clones; more than 80% of them occurred a single time. The ten largest clonotypes hold around 0.15% of the sample.

The rearranged segments are TRBV28 and TRBJ1-1, with no confidently assigned D gene. The receptor comes from a man aged 18 to 30 in good health. Specimen: naive CD4+ T cells sorted from blood. In the paper's terms, the cell subset or site label means: CD45RA+ positively selected. The CDR3 corresponds to CAAETNTEAFF. The DNA reads as follows: TGTGCCGCGGAAACGAACACTGAAGCTTTCTTT.